This TCR beta chain was sequenced in a study of shared clonotypes between healthy human individuals. Across the study: The study enrolled two women and a few men aged 18 to 49. Overall study results and limits: Naive CD4 clonotype sharing across a handful of donors was around 5%.

CD45RO-negative cells were positively selected for CCR7, leaving out terminally differentiated effector memory CD45RA+ cells. Profiled with immunoSEQ multiplex PCR; TCRdb holds only in-frame clones, not every one. The sample contains about 820,000 clones, 80% to 95% of which appear only once. A note on this clone: The target antigen is unknown.

This CDR3 has 15 amino acids. J lost 3 bases, V lost 4 bases, and 9 bases had no gene match. Germline V lookup: CDR1 SGDLS, CDR2 YYNGEE. This chain joins TRBV9 and TRBJ2-7; 8 nucleotides line up with TRBD1. The clonotype originates from a man in his thirties or forties in good health. The specimen sequenced was naive CD8+ T cells sorted from blood. CDR3 in DNA: TGTGCCAGCAGCCCCGCTACAGGGGGGCACTACGAGCAGTACTTC. Amino acids: CASSPATGGHYEQYF.